A few counts support the clone carrying this T cell receptor beta chain. Its antigen remains unknown. Trimming stripped 4 bases from V and 3 bases from J, with 16 bases between. Germline loops: CDR1 MGHRA, CDR2 YSYEKL. There are 15 residues in the CDR3. The data were obtained in a study of early T cells in non-severe SARS-CoV-2 infection. Study information: Sequencing of unsorted whole blood was done on bulk RNA, leaving chains unpaired. Study results and limitations: Reliance on VDJdb matching favored anti-spike CD8 responses; private and CD4 specificities were missed.

As part of library construction, unique molecular identifiers were attached to individual cDNA molecules. TCRdb itself ran the 5' RACE reads through MiXCR, one entry per CDR3 protein. The table shows more than 80,000 distinct CDR3 sequences, with about an eighth occurring only once. The chain joins TRBV4-1 to TRBJ2-7, with a possible D match to TRBD2 (6 bases). This receptor was obtained from an adult who was a healthcare worker with PCR-confirmed SARS-CoV-2 infection or an uninfected control (not recorded which). Sequencing used whole blood. The CDR3 here is CASSLSRRGVYEQYF. In nucleotides, the CDR3 is TGCGCCAGCAGCCTATCCAGGCGGGGAGTCTACGAGCAGTACTTC.